This TCR beta chain originates from a study of T cells expressing NK-cell markers. Whole-study context: Eight donors were sequenced, seven testing HCMV-seropositive and one testing seronegative. Study-wide results and caveats: For 5 to 7 donors, the dominant NKG2C+ clonotypes made up about 1.0-7.5% of their CD8+ T cells. Dominance of the CD3+CD56-NKG2C+ fraction by these clonotypes also held in a handful of donors.

On this clonotype: Its antigen is still unknown.

TCR beta libraries carry UMIs added by 5'RACE template switching. No DNA is given; TCRdb re-called the 5' RACE reads and lists each CDR3 protein once. Recorded for this sample: some 300,000 distinct CDR3 sequences. The CDR3 is 15 amino acids. Germline CDR1 ENHRY, CDR2 SYGVKD. This rearrangement joins TRBV10-3 to TRBJ1-5. What was sequenced was blood T cells: a sorted CD56 or NKG2C T cell subset, CD4+ or CD8+ T cells, or bulk PBMC T cells (not recorded which). This TCR came from a young man in good health. CDR3 sequence reads: CAISESEGLGQPQHF.